The rows below give T cell receptor beta chains drawn from one sample of a study of human T cells and chemical hapten exposure. From the RACE reads, TCRdb called clonotypes with MiXCR, one entry per CDR3 protein. Of around 120,000 distinct CDR3 sequences in the sample, around 10% were seen once. Sequenced material: whole blood, taken in connection with sensitization to the hapten diphenylcyclopropenone (DPC). Receptors originate from a woman aged 40 to 50 with alopecia areata. Some clones in this sample may be carry-over from other donors' samples. The CDR3 runs from the conserved cysteine through the conserved F or W. The D gene is left open where the match is weak. Rows may omit the clone size; those that give it use once, few, many or a size class.

V gene: TRBV30; D gene: TRBD2; clone size: many; J gene: TRBJ2-6; CDR3 protein: CAWGDPGLGRAGANVLTF; CDR3 DNA: TGTGCCTGGGGGGACCCCGGCCTCGGGAGGGCTGGGGCCAACGTCCTGACTTTC
V gene: TRBV10-2; D gene: NA; clone size: NA; J gene: TRBJ2-5; CDR3 protein: CASSSIGETQYF; CDR3 DNA: TGCGCCAGCAGTTCCATAGGGGAGACCCAGTACTTC
V gene: TRBV12-3/TRBV12-4; D gene: NA; clone size: many; J gene: TRBJ2-7; CDR3 protein: CASSLRDGEQYF; CDR3 DNA: TGTGCCAGCAGTTTACGGGACGGCGAGCAGTACTTC
V gene: TRBV13; D gene: NA; clone size: many; J gene: TRBJ1-5; CDR3 protein: CASSFGGISNQPQHF; CDR3 DNA: TGTGCCAGCAGCTTCGGGGGCATAAGCAATCAGCCCCAGCATTTT
V gene: TRBV9; D gene: TRBD2; clone size: few; J gene: TRBJ2-1; CDR3 protein: CASSVGQREGLRLDEQFF; CDR3 DNA: TGTGCCAGCAGCGTAGGCCAGCGGGAGGGGCTCCGCCTGGATGAGCAGTTCTTC
V gene: TRBV12-3/TRBV12-4; D gene: TRBD2; clone size: NA; J gene: TRBJ2-1; CDR3 protein: CASSPLAGGYNEQFF; CDR3 DNA: TGTGCCAGCAGTCCACTAGCGGGGGGGTACAATGAGCAGTTCTTC
V gene: TRBV20-1; D gene: NA; clone size: NA; J gene: TRBJ1-1; CDR3 protein: CSARDTRRVGTEAFF; CDR3 DNA: TGCAGTGCCCGGGACACAAGAAGGGTGGGCACTGAAGCTTTCTTT
V gene: TRBV6-5; D gene: NA; clone size: few; J gene: TRBJ1-1; CDR3 protein: CASMGQENTEAFF; CDR3 DNA: TGTGCCAGCATGGGGCAGGAAAACACTGAAGCTTTCTTT
V gene: TRBV12-3/TRBV12-4; D gene: NA; clone size: many; J gene: TRBJ1-1; CDR3 protein: CASRQGPFLNTEAFF; CDR3 DNA: TGTGCCAGCAGGCAAGGGCCGTTTTTGAACACTGAAGCTTTCTTT
V gene: TRBV18; D gene: TRBD1; clone size: NA; J gene: TRBJ2-1; CDR3 protein: CASSPFAGGNEQFF; CDR3 DNA: TGTGCCAGCTCACCTTTTGCAGGGGGCAATGAGCAGTTCTTC
V gene: TRBV19; D gene: TRBD1; clone size: NA; J gene: TRBJ1-5; CDR3 protein: CASSKKTGVSNQPQHF; CDR3 DNA: TGTGCCAGTAGTAAAAAGACAGGGGTTAGCAATCAGCCCCAGCATTTT
V gene: TRBV29-1; D gene: TRBD2; clone size: few; J gene: TRBJ2-1; CDR3 protein: CSVGSGGGLAGRGGYNEQFF; CDR3 DNA: TGCAGCGTCGGGTCCGGCGGGGGACTAGCGGGGAGGGGTGGCTACAATGAGCAGTTCTTC
V gene: TRBV12-3/TRBV12-4; D gene: NA; clone size: few; J gene: TRBJ1-1; CDR3 protein: CASREGWGTEAFF; CDR3 DNA: TGTGCCAGCAGAGAGGGATGGGGCACTGAAGCTTTCTTT
V gene: TRBV20-1; D gene: NA; clone size: many; J gene: TRBJ2-3; CDR3 protein: CSANTDTQYF; CDR3 DNA: TGCAGTGCTAACACAGATACGCAGTATTTT
V gene: TRBV4-2; D gene: TRBD1; clone size: many; J gene: TRBJ1-2; CDR3 protein: CASSQGKRQGVGYTF; CDR3 DNA: TGTGCCAGCAGCCAAGGGAAGAGACAGGGTGTTGGCTACACCTTC
V gene: TRBV28; D gene: NA; clone size: few; J gene: TRBJ2-6; CDR3 protein: CASSEGAGANVLTF; CDR3 DNA: TGTGCCAGCAGTGAAGGGGCTGGGGCCAACGTCCTGACTTTC
V gene: TRBV6-2/TRBV6-3; D gene: NA; clone size: many; J gene: TRBJ2-7; CDR3 protein: CASSYASYEQYF; CDR3 DNA: TGTGCCAGCAGTTACGCTTCATACGAGCAGTACTTC